This TCR beta chain derives from a study of T cell clonality in common variable immunodeficiency. Sequencing input was equivalent genomic DNA from CVID and controls. Only in-frame clones appear in the TCRdb table, and some are missing; sequencing was by immunoSEQ multiplex PCR. The profile covers some 52,000 clones, none occurring a single time. Germline values: CDR1 SEHNR, CDR2 FQNEAQ (reference sequence). V lost 6 bases to trimming and J lost 5 bases, with 16 bases between them. This CDR3 has 14 residues. Study-wide results and limits: Fewer TCRbeta clones were shared among CVID subjects than controls. In common variable immunodeficiency, TCR beta chains reportedly carried fewer deletions and N-nucleotide insertions. TCRbeta clonality was increased in CVID versus healthy controls.

Ten or more counts support this clone. Its antigen is as yet unknown. From the germline J gene comes the end of the CDR3, since the read stops 3 residues before it. The receptor comes from a person between 18 and 75 years old in good health. The chain employs TRBV7-9 and TRBJ1-2; D might be TRBD1 (6 bases). Sequenced material: peripheral blood mononuclear cells. CDR3 DNA, as far as it was read: TGTGCCAGCAGTGTGACAGGAGATCCTTATGGC. Its protein is CASSVTGDPYG. In full, the CDR3 is CASSVTGDPYGYTF. The full variable domain, in which reference TRBV7-9 and TRBJ1-2 provide the parts outside the CDR3, is DTGVSQNPRHKITKRGQNVTFRCDPISEHNRLYWYRQTLGQGPEFLTYFQNEAQLEKSRLLSDRFSAERPKGSFSTLEIQRTEQGDSAMYLCASSVTGDPYGYTFGSGTRLTVV.